Below are 5 T cell receptor beta chains sequenced from a single sample in a study of cytomegalovirus exposure and HLA in healthy donors. Using immunoSEQ multiplex PCR, the repertoire was profiled, and TCRdb retains in-frame clones only, with some absent. The data hold some 240,000 clones, with around 85% observed a single time. Sequenced material: PBMCs. The receptor set was obtained from a woman aged 25 to 39 in good health and CMV-seropositive.

This chain joins TRBV19 and TRBJ1-1, with 11 bases that match TRBD1. The CDR3 spans 16 residues. From germline, CDR1 is LNHDA and CDR2 SQIVND (reference sequence). Unmatched junction bases numbered 11, after V lost 7 bases and J lost 4 bases. The CDR3, as DNA: TGTGCCAGTAAGGACAGGGGGCAATCTACGGGCACTGAAGCTTTCTTT. Translating it yields CASKDRGQSTGTEAFF.

The chain is built from TRBV4-1 and TRBJ2-2; no definite D call. V was trimmed by 2 bases and J by 5 bases, leaving 12 bases between them. CDR1 and CDR2 (germline): MGHRA, YSYEKL. The CDR3 spans 15 residues. The CDR3 reads CASSQSDFLTGELFF. CDR3 coding DNA: TGCGCCAGCAGCCAAAGTGACTTCTTAACCGGGGAGCTGTTTTTT.

The chain carries TRBV7-9 and TRBJ2-5; perhaps TRBD2 as D (5 bases). Per germline, CDR1 SEHNR and CDR2 FQNEAQ (reference sequence). CDR3 length: 15 amino acids. V shed 7 bases and J shed 5 bases, with 20 bases lying between them. The CDR3 sequence: CASIQRERRRETQYF. CDR3 DNA: TGTGCCAGCATCCAAAGGGAGAGGAGGAGGGAGACCCAGTACTTC.

V and J are TRBV27 and TRBJ2-3; 9 bases are a match to TRBD2. Germline values: CDR1 MNHEY, CDR2 SMNVEV (reference sequence). V lost 6 bases and J lost 3; bases outside the gene matches: 1. CDR3 length: 13 residues. In DNA form, the CDR3 reads TGTGCCAGCAGGCTAGCGGGAACAGATACGCAGTATTTT. Residues: CASRLAGTDTQYF.

Here the CDR3 DNA reads TGTGCCACCAGCAGAGAGTCGGTAGCGCCAAACACCGGGGAGCTGTTTTTT. Translation gives CATSRESVAPNTGELFF. The chain links TRBV15 to TRBJ2-2; a possible D gene is TRBD2 (5 bases). Trimming cost V 0 bases and J 2 bases, with 13 bases left between them. The V gene's germline CDR1 is LNHNV and CDR2 YYDKDF (reference sequence). The CDR3 has 17 residues.